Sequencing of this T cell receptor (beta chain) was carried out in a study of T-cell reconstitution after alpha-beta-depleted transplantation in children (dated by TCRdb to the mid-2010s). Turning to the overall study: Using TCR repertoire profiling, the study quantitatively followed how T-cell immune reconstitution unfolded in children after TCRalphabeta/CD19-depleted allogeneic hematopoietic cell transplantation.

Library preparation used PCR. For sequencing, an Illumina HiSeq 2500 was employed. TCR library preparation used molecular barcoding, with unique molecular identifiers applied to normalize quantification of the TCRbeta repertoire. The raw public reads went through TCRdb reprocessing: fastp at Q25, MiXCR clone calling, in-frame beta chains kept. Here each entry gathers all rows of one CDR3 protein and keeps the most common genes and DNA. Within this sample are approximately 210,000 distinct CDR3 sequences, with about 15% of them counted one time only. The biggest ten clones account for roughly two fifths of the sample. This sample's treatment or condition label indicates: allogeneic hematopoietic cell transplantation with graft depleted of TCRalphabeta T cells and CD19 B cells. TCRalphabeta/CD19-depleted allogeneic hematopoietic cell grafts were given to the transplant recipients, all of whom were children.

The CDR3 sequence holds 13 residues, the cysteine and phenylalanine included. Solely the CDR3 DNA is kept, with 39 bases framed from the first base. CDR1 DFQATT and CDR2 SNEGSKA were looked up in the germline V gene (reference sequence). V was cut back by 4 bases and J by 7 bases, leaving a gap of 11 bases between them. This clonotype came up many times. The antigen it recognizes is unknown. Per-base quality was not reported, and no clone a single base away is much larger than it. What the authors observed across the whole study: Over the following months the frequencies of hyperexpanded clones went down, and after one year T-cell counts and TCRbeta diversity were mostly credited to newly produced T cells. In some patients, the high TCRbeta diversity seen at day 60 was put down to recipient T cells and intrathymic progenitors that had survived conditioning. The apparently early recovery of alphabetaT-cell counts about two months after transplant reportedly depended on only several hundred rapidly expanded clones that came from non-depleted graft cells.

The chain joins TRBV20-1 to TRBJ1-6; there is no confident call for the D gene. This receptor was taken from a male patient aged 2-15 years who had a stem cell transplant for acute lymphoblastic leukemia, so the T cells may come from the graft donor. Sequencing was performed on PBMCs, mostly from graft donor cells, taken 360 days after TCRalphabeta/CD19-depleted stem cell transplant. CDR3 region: CSAIDGLNSPLHF. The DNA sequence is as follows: TGCAGTGCTATAGACGGCTTAAATTCACCCCTCCACTTT.